A single sample gave rise to the 19 T cell receptor beta chains below, sequenced in a study of blood T cells in healthy people across ages. A second PCR, run for about 7 to 12 cycles, used a sample-barcoded 5' primer plus a J-beta primer mix. TCRdb ran MiXCR on the 5' RACE reads and lists one entry per CDR3 protein. This sample has about 800,000 distinct CDR3 sequences; approximately 25% occur once, and the top ten carry 3% to 4%. These same data were also listed under a study on T cells of mothers and their children.

Sequenced input: blood. These receptor sequences come from a boy between 10 and 17 years old in good health.

V is TRBV4-3 and J is TRBJ2-7; D may be TRBD2 (6 bases). The CDR3 extends over 15 amino acids. Germline assignment: CDR1 LGHNA and CDR2 YSLEER. V shed 0 bases and J shed 1 base, with 10 bases lying between them. CDR3 in amino acids: CASSQDLGGSYEQYF. The CDR3 bases are TGCGCCAGCAGCCAAGATCTCGGGGGTTCCTACGAGCAGTACTTC.

The table lists this clonotype with a few counts. The chain uses TRBV20-1 and TRBJ1-4; weak D call: TRBD1 (5 bases). Germline V lookup: CDR1 DFQATT, CDR2 SNEGSKA (reference sequence). This CDR3 has 13 residues. Trimming pared 6 bases from V and 7 bases from J, leaving 15 bases between. The CDR3 sequence: CSAKQVGSEKLFF. CDR3 DNA sequence: TGCAGTGCGAAACAGGTGGGATCTGAAAAACTGTTTTTT.

The chain carries TRBV5-1 and TRBJ2-5; D remains ambiguous. The germline V gene has CDR1 SGHRS and CDR2 YFSETQ. The V and J ends lost 4 bases and 9 bases respectively, with 16 bases between them. The CDR3 runs 13 residues. The CDR3 is CASSERGKRPQYF. CDR3 sequence (DNA): TGCGCCAGCAGCGAACGTGGGAAGAGACCCCAGTACTTC.

This clonotype was counted only a few times. V gene TRBV29-1 combines with J gene TRBJ1-3, with unresolved D. The CDR3 has 12 residues. CDR1 is SQVTM, CDR2 ANQGSEA, per germline. Trimming removed 4 bases from V and 6 bases from J, with 10 bases in between. The CDR3 nucleotides read TGCAGCGTTGCGGTAGGAGAAAACACCATATATTTT. Its protein product is CSVAVGENTIYF. Full variable domain (missing parts from reference TRBV29-1 and TRBJ1-3): SAVISQKPSRDICQRGTSLTIQCQVDSQVTMMFWYRQQPGQSLTLIATANQGSEATYESGFVIDKFPISRPNLTFSTLTVSNMSPEDSSIYLCSVAVGENTIYFGEGSWLTVV.

This clonotype came up a few times. This rearrangement joins TRBV29-1 to TRBJ2-7; tentatively, D is TRBD1 (5 bases). Per germline, CDR1 SQVTM and CDR2 ANQGSEA. The CDR3 contains 13 residues. Between the trimmed V and J ends, which lost 6 bases and 2 bases, there was a span of 14 bases. In DNA form, the CDR3 reads TGCAGCGTCAGCTTCAGGGCTACCTACGAGCAGTACTTC. Residues: CSVSFRATYEQYF.

The V gene is TRBV27, the J gene TRBJ2-5, with unresolved D. The better agreement between TRBJ2-7 and the DNA end casts doubt on the J call. The germline gives CDR1 MNHEY, CDR2 SMNVEV (reference sequence). The CDR3 is 16 residues long. CDR3 DNA sequence: TGTGCCAGCAGTTTATCCCCTTACGTCCAGGCCTACGAGCAGTACTTC. This encodes CASSLSPYVQAYEQYF.

The chain employs TRBV6-6 and TRBJ2-7, with D perhaps matching TRBD2 (6 bases). V lost 2 bases to trimming and J lost 2 bases, with 13 bases between them. The CDR3 sequence is 15 residues long. Germline values: CDR1 MNHNY, CDR2 SVGAGI (reference sequence). CDR3 protein: CASSYAGKATYEQYF. The CDR3 DNA is TGTGCCAGCAGTTACGCGGGGAAAGCGACCTACGAGCAGTACTTC.

The chain couples TRBV7-2 to TRBJ2-2; D is unclear. The V gene's germline CDR1 is SGHTA and CDR2 FQGNSA. V was clipped by 8 bases and J by 1 base, with 8 bases between them. This CDR3 has 13 residues. The CDR3 sequence is CASRAENTGELFF. As DNA, the CDR3 is TGTGCCAGCCGGGCAGAGAACACCGGGGAGCTGTTTTTT.

This clonotype was seen only a few times. V usage is TRBV29-1 and J usage is TRBJ1-3; no clear D gene. The CDR3 loop spans 13 amino acids. The germline gives CDR1 SQVTM, CDR2 ANQGSEA. V was cut by 3 bases and J by 2 bases, with 8 bases left in between. In DNA, the CDR3 is TGCAGCGTTGAGGGTACTCCTGGAAACACCATATATTTT. It is translated as CSVEGTPGNTIYF.

The chain links TRBV7-9 to TRBJ1-4; the match to TRBD1 covers 10 bases. J gave up 6 bases and V 1 base, and 5 bases lay outside the gene matches. The CDR3 is made up of 16 amino acids. The germline CDR1 and CDR2 sequences are SEHNR and FQNEAQ (reference sequence). CDR3 DNA sequence: TGTGCCAGCAGCTTAGATTTTGGGACAGGGGATGAAAAACTGTTTTTT. The encoded protein is CASSLDFGTGDEKLFF.

The chain couples TRBV4-1 to TRBJ2-1; TRBD2 matches at 8 bases. The CDR3 runs 18 residues. Per the germline V gene, CDR1 is MGHRA and CDR2 is YSYEKL. J was trimmed by 8 bases and V by 3 bases; bases with no gene match: 18. CDR3 bases: TGCGCCAGCAGCCACTCGGGAAGCGGGAGTCGTTCTGGTGATGAGCAGTTCTTC. This codes for CASSHSGSGSRSGDEQFF.

A note on this clonotype: At one of its ends the junction is not consistent with the germline gene, which may arise from a read error. The chain carries TRBV7-7 and TRBJ2-5; D is perhaps TRBD1 or TRBD2 (6 bases each). The J call is uncertain, as TRBJ2-1 better fits the DNA end. CDR1 is SSHAT and CDR2 is FNYEAQ in the germline V gene (reference sequence). CDR3 length: 15 residues. CDR3 bases: TGTGCTAGCAGCAAGGGGGGCCTCTCGCTAGATGAGCAGTTCTTC. Protein: CASSKGGLSLDEQFF.

This sequence joins TRBV15 and TRBJ1-2; TRBD1 is a possible D gene (5 bases). Germline CDR1 and CDR2: LNHNV and YYDKDF (reference sequence). CDR3 length: 16 amino acids. The V end was cut by 0 bases, the J end by 4 bases, with 15 bases between. The DNA for the CDR3 is TGTGCCACCAGCAGAGATAAAGGGGAGAAGGGCTATGGCTACACCTTC. It codes for CATSRDKGEKGYGYTF.

This clonotype appeared a few times. V is TRBV12-3 or TRBV12-4 and J is TRBJ2-4, with D maybe TRBD2 (5 bases). Trimming pared 1 base from V and 7 bases from J, leaving 8 bases between. CDR3 length: 13 amino acids. The CDR3 sequence is CASSLEQRNIQYF. DNA of the CDR3: TGTGCCAGCAGTTTAGAACAGCGGAACATTCAGTACTTC.

The table lists this clonotype with a few counts. V usage is TRBV7-6 and J usage is TRBJ2-7; TRBD1 matches at 12 bases. J gave up 5 bases and V 1 base, and 3 bases lay outside the gene matches. CDR1 is SGHVS and CDR2 is FNYEAQ in the germline V gene. The CDR3 length is 15 residues. As DNA, the CDR3 is TGTGCCAGCAGCTTAGGGGGACAGGGGGCGAACGAGCAGTACTTC. Residues: CASSLGGQGANEQYF.

A few counts support this clonotype. The chain carries TRBV28 and TRBJ2-5, with 9 bases lining up with TRBD1. V lost 7 bases, J lost 0 bases, and 9 bases stayed unmatched. Germline CDR1 is MDHEN and CDR2 is SYDVKM. The CDR3 has 16 amino acids. The CDR3 loop is CASNPGQGWYQETQYF. DNA of the CDR3: TGTGCCAGCAACCCGGGACAGGGTTGGTACCAAGAGACCCAGTACTTC.

This chain links TRBV13 with TRBJ1-1; D is undetermined. Trimming removed 5 bases from V and 6 bases from J, with 10 bases in between. Germline CDR1 reads PRHDT; CDR2 reads FYEKMQ (reference sequence). There are 12 residues in the CDR3. CDR3 protein: CASSLGLAEAFF. Here the CDR3 DNA reads TGTGCCAGCAGCCTCGGGTTAGCTGAAGCTTTCTTT.

The chain recombines TRBV20-1 with TRBJ1-4; the match to TRBD1 covers 7 bases. V lost 0 bases to trimming and J lost 8 bases; unmatched junction nucleotides: 12. The CDR3 contains 16 residues. Germline lookup yields CDR1 DFQATT and CDR2 SNEGSKA (reference sequence). CDR3 loop: CSARDLGTGAGEKLFF. For the CDR3, the DNA is TGCAGTGCTAGAGATCTAGGAACAGGGGCCGGGGAAAAACTGTTTTTT.

This clonotype was counted only a few times. The J gene is TRBJ1-1, the V gene TRBV9; D perhaps matches TRBD1 (6 bases). The CDR3 is 13 amino acids. Germline V gene sequence: CDR1 SGDLS, CDR2 YYNGEE. V was trimmed by 3 bases and J by 6 bases, leaving 12 bases between them. The CDR3 DNA is TGTGCCAGCAGCGGAGGGGGGCCAGCTGAAGCTTTCTTT. It encodes CASSGGGPAEAFF.